This T cell receptor (beta chain) was captured in a study of identical twins. Germline CDR1 ENHRY, CDR2 SYGVKD. The CDR3 length is 13 residues. Deletions cut 6 bases from V and 7 bases from J, with 16 bases between. A few counts support this clonotype. From the 5' RACE reads, TCRdb called clonotypes with MiXCR, one entry per CDR3 protein. The sample carries hundreds of thousands of distinct CDR3 sequences, roughly a quarter recorded once. The same data also went into a second study, on T cells expressing NK-cell markers. From that paper: Dominance of the CD3+CD56-NKG2C+ fraction by these clonotypes also held in a handful of donors.

The sequenced material came from CD4+ T cells sorted from blood. This receptor was taken from a woman aged 18-29 years in good health. The chain combines TRBV10-3 with TRBJ2-7; D ambiguous. In DNA form, the CDR3 reads TGTGCCATCAGGCCCAGAGAGGCTGGAGAGCAGTACTTC. This codes for CAIRPREAGEQYF.